The 2 T cell receptor beta chains below all came from one sample that was sequenced in a study of CXCR3-negative and CXCR3-positive naive CD8 T cells. Study conclusions and caveats: Hydrophobicity was higher for TRB CDR3s found in CXCR3-positive naive cells than in CXCR3-negative naive cells.

The antigens for these receptors are not known. TRB cDNA libraries were made by UMI-labeled 5' RACE. TCRdb reprocessed the 5' RACE reads and reports one entry per CDR3 protein, with no DNA. Here the sample table reports approximately 98,000 distinct CDR3 sequences. The sample taken for sequencing was naive CXCR3+ CD8+ T cells from blood. Subset in this sample: CD45RO-CCR7+CD27+CD95- naive CD8+ T cells expressing CXCR3 (TNR3+). The receptors derive from a human donor in good health. Some clones in this sample may be carry-over from other donors' samples.

The chain has TRBV12-3 or TRBV12-4 and TRBJ1-1. The CDR3 is made up of 14 amino acids. CDR3 amino acids: CASSSQVGGSEAFF.

The V call is TRBV20-1, the J call TRBJ2-2; TCRdb indicates TRBD1, and absent DNA this call remains unverified. CDR1 and CDR2 from the germline V gene are DFQATT and SNEGSKA (reference sequence). CDR3 size: 16 residues. The CDR3 protein is CSARGPGRENTGELFF.